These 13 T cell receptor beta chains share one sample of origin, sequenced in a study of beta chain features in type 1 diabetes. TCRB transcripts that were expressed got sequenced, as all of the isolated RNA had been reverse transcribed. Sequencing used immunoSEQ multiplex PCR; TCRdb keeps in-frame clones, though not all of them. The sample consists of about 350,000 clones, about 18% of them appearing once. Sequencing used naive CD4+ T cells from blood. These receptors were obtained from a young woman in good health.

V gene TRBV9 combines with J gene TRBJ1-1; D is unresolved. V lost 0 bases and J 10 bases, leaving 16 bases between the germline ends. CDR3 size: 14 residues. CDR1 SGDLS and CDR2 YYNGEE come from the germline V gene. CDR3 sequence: CASSVDGRRKGAFF. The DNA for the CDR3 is TGTGCCAGCAGCGTAGATGGGAGGAGGAAGGGAGCTTTCTTT.

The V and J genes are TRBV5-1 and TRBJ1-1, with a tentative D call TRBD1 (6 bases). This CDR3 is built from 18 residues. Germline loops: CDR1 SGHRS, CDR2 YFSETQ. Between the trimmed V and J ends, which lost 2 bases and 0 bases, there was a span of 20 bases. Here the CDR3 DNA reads TGCGCCAGCAGCTTAGGCACAGGGTCCTGGGGGATGAACACTGAAGCTTTCTTT. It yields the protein CASSLGTGSWGMNTEAFF.

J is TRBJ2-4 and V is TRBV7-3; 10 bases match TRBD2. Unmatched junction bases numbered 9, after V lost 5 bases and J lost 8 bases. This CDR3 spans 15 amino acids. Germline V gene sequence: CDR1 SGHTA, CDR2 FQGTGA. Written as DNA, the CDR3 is TGTGCCAGCAGCGAGACCTCTAGCGGGGGTTACATTCAGTACTTC. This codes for CASSETSSGGYIQYF.

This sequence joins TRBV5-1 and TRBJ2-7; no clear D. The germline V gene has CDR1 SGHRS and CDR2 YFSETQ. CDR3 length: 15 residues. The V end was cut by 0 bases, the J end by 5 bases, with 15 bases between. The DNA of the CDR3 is TGCGCCAGCAGCTTGGCTATGGGCTCCTTCAACGAGCAGTACTTC. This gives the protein CASSLAMGSFNEQYF.

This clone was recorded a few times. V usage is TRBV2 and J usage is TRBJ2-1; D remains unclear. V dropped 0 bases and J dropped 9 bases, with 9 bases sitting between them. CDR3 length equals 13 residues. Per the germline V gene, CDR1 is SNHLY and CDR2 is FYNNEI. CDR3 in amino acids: CASSEAIRGEQFF. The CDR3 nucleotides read TGTGCCAGCAGTGAAGCGATTAGAGGTGAGCAGTTCTTC.

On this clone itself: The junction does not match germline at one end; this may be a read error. As DNA, the CDR3 is TGTGCTAGCAGCGACACAGGGGCCGGGGAGCTGTTTTTT. The encoded protein is CASSDTGAGELFF. This rearrangement joins TRBV7-7 to TRBJ2-2, with 7 bases identical to TRBD1. The CDR3 runs 13 residues. Germline CDR1 and CDR2: SSHAT and FNYEAQ (reference sequence).

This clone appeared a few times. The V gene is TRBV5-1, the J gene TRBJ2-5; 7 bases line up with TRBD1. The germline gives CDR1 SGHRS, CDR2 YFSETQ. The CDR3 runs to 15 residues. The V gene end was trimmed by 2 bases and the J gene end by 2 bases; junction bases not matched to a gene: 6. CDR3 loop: CASSFDPGQQETQYF. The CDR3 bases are TGCGCCAGCAGCTTCGATCCGGGACAGCAAGAGACCCAGTACTTC.

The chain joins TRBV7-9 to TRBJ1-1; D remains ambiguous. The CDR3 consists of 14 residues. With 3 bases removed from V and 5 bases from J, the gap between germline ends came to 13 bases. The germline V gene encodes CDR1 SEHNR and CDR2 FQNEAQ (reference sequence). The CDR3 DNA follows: TGTGCCAGCAGCTTGGATGGGAGAGGTACTGAAGCTTTCTTT. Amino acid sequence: CASSLDGRGTEAFF.

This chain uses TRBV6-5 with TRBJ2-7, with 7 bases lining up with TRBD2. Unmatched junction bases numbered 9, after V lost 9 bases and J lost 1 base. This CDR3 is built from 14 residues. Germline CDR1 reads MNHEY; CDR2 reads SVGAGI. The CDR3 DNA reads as TGTGCCAGTGGGATTCTGGGACTATCCTACGAGCAGTACTTC. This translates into CASGILGLSYEQYF.

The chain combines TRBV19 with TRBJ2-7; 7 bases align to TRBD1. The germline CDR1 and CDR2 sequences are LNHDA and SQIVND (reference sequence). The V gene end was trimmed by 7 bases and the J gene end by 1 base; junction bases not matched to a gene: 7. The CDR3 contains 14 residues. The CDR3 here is CASTPDRSSYEQYF. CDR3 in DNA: TGTGCCAGTACTCCGGACAGGTCGTCCTACGAGCAGTACTTC.

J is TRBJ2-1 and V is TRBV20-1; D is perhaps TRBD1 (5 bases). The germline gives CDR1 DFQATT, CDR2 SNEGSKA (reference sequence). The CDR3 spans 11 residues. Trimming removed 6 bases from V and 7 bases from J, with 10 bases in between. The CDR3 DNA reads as TGCAGTGCCAGCAGGGCAAATGAGCAGTTCTTC. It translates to CSASRANEQFF.

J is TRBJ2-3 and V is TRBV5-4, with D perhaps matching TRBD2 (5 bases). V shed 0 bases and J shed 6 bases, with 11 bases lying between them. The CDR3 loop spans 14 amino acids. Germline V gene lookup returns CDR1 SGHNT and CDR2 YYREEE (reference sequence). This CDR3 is CASSLVGSADTQYF. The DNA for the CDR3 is TGTGCCAGCAGCTTGGTAGGGAGTGCTGATACGCAGTATTTT. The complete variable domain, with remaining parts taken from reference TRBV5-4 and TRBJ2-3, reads ETGVTQSPTHLIKTRGQQVTLRCSSQSGHNTVSWYQQALGQGPQFIFQYYREEENGRGNFPPRFSGLQFPNYSSELNVNALELDDSALYLCASSLVGSADTQYFGPGTRLTVL.

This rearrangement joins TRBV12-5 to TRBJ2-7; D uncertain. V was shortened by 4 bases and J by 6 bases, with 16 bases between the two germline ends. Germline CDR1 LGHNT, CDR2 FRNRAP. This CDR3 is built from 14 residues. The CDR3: CASGYQSIPGEQYF. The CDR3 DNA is TGTGCTAGTGGTTATCAGTCCATTCCGGGCGAGCAGTACTTC.